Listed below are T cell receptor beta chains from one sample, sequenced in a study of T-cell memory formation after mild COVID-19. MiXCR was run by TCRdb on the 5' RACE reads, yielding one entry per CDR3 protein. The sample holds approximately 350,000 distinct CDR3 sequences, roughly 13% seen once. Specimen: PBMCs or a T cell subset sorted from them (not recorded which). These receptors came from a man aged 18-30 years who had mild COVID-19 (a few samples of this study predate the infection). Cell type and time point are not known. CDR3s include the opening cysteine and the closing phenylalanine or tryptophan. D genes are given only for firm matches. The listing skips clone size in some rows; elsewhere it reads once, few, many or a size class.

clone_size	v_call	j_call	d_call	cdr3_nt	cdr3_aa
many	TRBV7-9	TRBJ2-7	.	TGTGCCAGCAGCCCCTCCTACGAGCAGTACTTC	CASSPSYEQYF
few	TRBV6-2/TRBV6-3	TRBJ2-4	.	TGTGCCAGCAGTTCAGGGTCGGGCCCAGGGATTCAGTACTTC	CASSSGSGPGIQYF
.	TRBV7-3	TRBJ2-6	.	TGTGCCAGCAGCCCCGGGCCAAGGTCTGGGGCCAACGTCCTGACTTTC	CASSPGPRSGANVLTF
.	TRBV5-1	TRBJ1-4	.	TGCGCCAGCAGGGCCAGCGAAAAACTGTTTTTT	CASRASEKLFF
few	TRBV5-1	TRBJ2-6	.	TGCGCCAGCAACGACGGGAACGCTGGGGCCAACGTCCTGACTTTC	CASNDGNAGANVLTF
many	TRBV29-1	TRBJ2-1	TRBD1	TGCAGCGTACTACAGGGGATCCTAGGGAATGAGCAGTTCTTC	CSVLQGILGNEQFF
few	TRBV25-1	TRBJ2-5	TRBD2	TGTGCCAGCAGTGAGCGGGGGGGCAAGACCCAGTACTTC	CASSERGGKTQYF
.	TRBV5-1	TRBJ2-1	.	TGCGCCAGCAGCGACGGACTGTGGGGGGGCGCCTACAATGAGCAGTTCTTC	CASSDGLWGGAYNEQFF
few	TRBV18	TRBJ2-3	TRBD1	TGTGCCAGCGAGCCCTATCCGGGACAGGGGACAACTAGCACAGATACGCAGTATTTT	CASEPYPGQGTTSTDTQYF
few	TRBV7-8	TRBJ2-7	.	TGTGCCAGCAGCTTCCGCCAATCCTACGAGCAGTACTTC	CASSFRQSYEQYF
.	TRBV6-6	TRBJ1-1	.	TGTGCCAGCAGTTATCACACAGGAGCTGCTGAAGCTTTCTTT	CASSYHTGAAEAFF
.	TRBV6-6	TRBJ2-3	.	TGTGCCAGCAGTTACGCCCTCGGCGGCACAGATACGCAGTATTTT	CASSYALGGTDTQYF
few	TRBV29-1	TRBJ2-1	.	TGCAGCGCCCAGGACGGCACCTACAATGAGCAGTTCTTC	CSAQDGTYNEQFF
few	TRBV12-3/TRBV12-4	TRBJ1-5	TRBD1	TGTGCCAGCATCGGGACAGGGAGGAATCAGCCCCAGCATTTT	CASIGTGRNQPQHF
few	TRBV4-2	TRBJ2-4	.	TGTGCCAGCAGCCAAGACGGACAGATTCAAAACATTCAGTACTTC	CASSQDGQIQNIQYF
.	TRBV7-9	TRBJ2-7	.	TGTGCCTCCGGGACATCTAACGAGCAGTACTTC	CASGTSNEQYF
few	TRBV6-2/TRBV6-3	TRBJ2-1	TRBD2	TGTGCCAGCACTCCCCTGGGACGGGGGGGCTCCTACAATGAGCAGTTCTTC	CASTPLGRGGSYNEQFF
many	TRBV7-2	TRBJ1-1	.	TGTGCCAGCAGCTTAGCGGGGCTAAACACTGAAGCTTTCTTT	CASSLAGLNTEAFF
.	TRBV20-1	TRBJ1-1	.	TGCAGTGCCCCCTTGGACACTGAAGCTTTCTTT	CSAPLDTEAFF
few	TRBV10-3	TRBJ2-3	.	TGTGCCGCCCAGCCCCACGCCGCTAGCACAGATACGCAGTATTTT	CAAQPHAASTDTQYF
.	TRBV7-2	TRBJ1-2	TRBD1	TGTGCCAGCAGTCTACCGGGACAGGGACAAACCTATGGCTACACCTTC	CASSLPGQGQTYGYTF
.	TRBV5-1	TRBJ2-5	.	TGCGCCAGCAGCCCGGGGATTAGCGGCCAACAAGAGACCCAGTACTTC	CASSPGISGQQETQYF
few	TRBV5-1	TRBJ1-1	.	TGCGCCAGCAGCCTAGGACAGCGAAGGAACACTGAAGCTTTCTTT	CASSLGQRRNTEAFF
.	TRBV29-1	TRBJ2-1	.	TGCAGCAAGACAGGGGAGGGAAATGAGCAGTTCTTC	CSKTGEGNEQFF
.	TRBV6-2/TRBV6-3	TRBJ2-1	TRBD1	TGTGCCAGCAGTCAGCCGGGACAGGGAGGCAATGAGCAGTTCTTC	CASSQPGQGGNEQFF
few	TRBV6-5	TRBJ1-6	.	TGTGCCAGCAGTTACGGAGGGACCTATAATTCACCCCTCCACTTT	CASSYGGTYNSPLHF
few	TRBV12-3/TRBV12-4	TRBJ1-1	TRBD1	TGTGCCAGCAGTTTATTAGGTGGAGGACAGGGGGCGATCACTGAAGCTTTCTTT	CASSLLGGGQGAITEAFF
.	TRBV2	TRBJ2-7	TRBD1	TGTGCCAGGGAGTACAGGACAGGCGAGCAGTACTTC	CAREYRTGEQYF
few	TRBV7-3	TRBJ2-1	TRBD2	TGTGCCAGCAGCTCCGGGGGGGAAAATGAGCAGTTCTTC	CASSSGGENEQFF
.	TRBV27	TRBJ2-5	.	TGTGCCAGCAGTTTGCGGTATACGGAGACCCAGTACTTC	CASSLRYTETQYF
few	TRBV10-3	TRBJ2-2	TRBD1	TGTGCCATCAGTGCCAACTCAGGGGGCGCGGGCACCGGGGAGCTGTTTTTT	CAISANSGGAGTGELFF
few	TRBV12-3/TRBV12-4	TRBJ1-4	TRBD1	TGTGCCAGCAGCGCCGGTCAGGGGGATGAAAAACTGTTTTTT	CASSAGQGDEKLFF
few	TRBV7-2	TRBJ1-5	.	TGTGCCAGCAGCCTCCTAGGGGCCCCCGGGTCTAATCTCAATCAGCCCCAGCATTTT	CASSLLGAPGSNLNQPQHF
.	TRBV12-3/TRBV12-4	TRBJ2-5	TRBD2	TGTGCCAGCAGTTTCGTGGGGGGGGAGACCCAGTACTTC	CASSFVGGETQYF
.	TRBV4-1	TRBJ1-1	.	TGCGCCAGCAGCCAGACAAGGGCGGGGACTGAAGCTTTCTTT	CASSQTRAGTEAFF
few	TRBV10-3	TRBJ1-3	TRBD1	TGTGCCATCAGGGGGACAGGGGGATTGGACTCTGGAAACACCATATATTTT	CAIRGTGGLDSGNTIYF
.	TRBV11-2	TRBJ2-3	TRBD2	TGTGCCAGCAGCCGAGAGACTAGCGGGGGGGTCACAGATACGCAGTATTTT	CASSRETSGGVTDTQYF
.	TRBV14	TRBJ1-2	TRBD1	TGTGCCAGCAGCCAGGTGGGACAGGACTATGGCTACACCTTC	CASSQVGQDYGYTF
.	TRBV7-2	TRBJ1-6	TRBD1	TGTGCCAGCAGCTGGGACAGGGTGTATGAACCCCTCCACTTT	CASSWDRVYEPLHF
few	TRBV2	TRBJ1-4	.	TGTGCCAGCAGTGAATTTGAAAAACTGTTTTTT	CASSEFEKLFF
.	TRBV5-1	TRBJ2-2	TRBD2	TGCGCCAGCAGCTTTCTCCCGGGGTCAGCGGGGGCCCGGGCCGGGGAGCTGTTTTTT	CASSFLPGSAGARAGELFF
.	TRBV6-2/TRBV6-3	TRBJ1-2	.	TGTGCCAGCAGACCGGGGTCTAGCTATGGCTACACCTTC	CASRPGSSYGYTF
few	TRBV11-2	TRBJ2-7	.	TGTGCCAGCAGCTCTTTCAACAGACCGCTGGCCTACGAGCAGTACTTC	CASSSFNRPLAYEQYF
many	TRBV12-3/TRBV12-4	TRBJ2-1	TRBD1	TGTGCCAGCAGCTTTGGGACAGCCTACAATGAGCAGTTCTTC	CASSFGTAYNEQFF
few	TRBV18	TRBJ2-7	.	TGTGCCAGCTCAGGCATGCGGACGGTTACCTACGAGCAGTACTTC	CASSGMRTVTYEQYF
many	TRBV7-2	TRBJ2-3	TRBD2	TGTGCCAGCAGCGGGACTAGCGGGGGGGATACGCAGTATTTT	CASSGTSGGDTQYF
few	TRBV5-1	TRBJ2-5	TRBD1	TGCGCCAGCAGCTTGGGAGTTTCAGGGGGCCAAGAGACCCAGTACTTC	CASSLGVSGGQETQYF
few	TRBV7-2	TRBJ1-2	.	TGTGCCAGCAGCCGAGATATGACAGGAAACTATGGCTACACCTTC	CASSRDMTGNYGYTF
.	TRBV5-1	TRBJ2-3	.	TGCGCCAGCGGGGGGGCGAGGGCAGATACGCAGTATTTT	CASGGARADTQYF
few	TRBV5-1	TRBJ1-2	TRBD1	TGCGCCAGCAGAACAGGGGGCGACTATGGCTACACCTTC	CASRTGGDYGYTF
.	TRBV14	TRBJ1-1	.	TGTGCCAGCAGCCAACCGGACGGAATGAACACTGAAGCTTTCTTT	CASSQPDGMNTEAFF
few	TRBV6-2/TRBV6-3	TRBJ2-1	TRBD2	TGTGCCAGCAGTTACGGTGGACTAGCGAGATACAATGAGCAGTTCTTC	CASSYGGLARYNEQFF
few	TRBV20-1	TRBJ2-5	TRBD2	TGCAGTGCTAGAGAACTAGCGGGGCAAGAGACCCAGTACTTC	CSARELAGQETQYF
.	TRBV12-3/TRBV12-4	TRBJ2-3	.	TGTGCCAGCAATCAGAGACCCACAGATACGCAGTATTTT	CASNQRPTDTQYF
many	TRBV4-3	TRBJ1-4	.	TGCGCCAGCAGCCAAGATCTTAACCCGGGAATCGGTGAAAAACTGTTTTTT	CASSQDLNPGIGEKLFF
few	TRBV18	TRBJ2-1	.	TGTGCCAGCTCACCACGTCTCGGACTGCCAGGGGCCTACAATGAGCAGTTCTTC	CASSPRLGLPGAYNEQFF
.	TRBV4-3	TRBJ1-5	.	TGCGCCAGCAGCCAAAACATCGTCCCTGGCAATCAGCCCCAGCATTTT	CASSQNIVPGNQPQHF
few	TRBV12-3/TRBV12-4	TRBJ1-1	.	TGTGCCAGCAGTTTAGCGCGGGGCAGTGCGAACACTGAAGCTTTCTTT	CASSLARGSANTEAFF
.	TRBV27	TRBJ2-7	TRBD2	TGTGCCAGCAGTTTATCGATGAATGCGGGGGGATGGTCTGGCGAGCAGTACTTC	CASSLSMNAGGWSGEQYF
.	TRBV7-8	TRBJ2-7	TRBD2	TGTGCCAGCAGCTTACTAGCGGGGGCTGCCTACGAGCAGTACTTC	CASSLLAGAAYEQYF